The text below deals with one T cell receptor (beta chain). This clone appeared a few times. Its antigen remains undetermined. No much larger clone is present one base from it, and per-base qualities are unavailable. Rearranged CDR3 beta regions were amplified from genomic DNA with multiplex V and J primers using the immunoSEQ TRB Survey service. Survey-level sequencing depth of up to 500,000 reads per sample was used to keep depth equal across samples. The libraries were purified, combined into pools and sequenced with Illumina technology. The paper's processing steps were these. Productive clonality, sample overlap, pairwise scatters, CDR3 beta length, V/D/J gene usage and productiveness were assessed with immunoSEQ online tools. Calculated diversity was defined as the number of unique rearrangements divided by total templates, multiplied by 100, and Shannon and Simpson indices were computed as well. Z-score normalized data were analyzed by principal component analysis with the R prcomp function and the ggbiplot package. Morisita's index was used to quantify the clonal overlap between blood and rectum within each subject. Drawn from immuneACCESS, this table holds only the in-frame rearrangements with V and J called that TCRdb kept. Clones are partly lost; checked studies trace under half to an unresolved V gene and leave the rest unexplained. That table furnishes V, J and clone size, whereas the DNA furnished D and trimming. Across this sample there are around 36,000 clones, with 81% seen only once. The ten largest make up 0.8% to 1.1% of the sample.

The data were taken from a study of pediatric ulcerative colitis (dated by TCRdb to the late 2010s). At the level of the whole study: Pancolitis was present in fewer than 10 ulcerative colitis patients and left-sided colitis in two, and histology consistent with ulcerative colitis was found in all of these patients. By Pediatric Ulcerative Colitis Activity Index, mild disease was classified in two patients, moderate disease in four and acute severe colitis in three. From 9 or 10 newly diagnosed, treatment-naive pediatric ulcerative colitis patients and a few non-IBD control children, paired blood and rectal samples were collected.

Paper-wide results and their limitations: The healthy control group was small, with only a handful of individuals. Compared with controls, ulcerative colitis patients showed significantly higher autologous blood-rectal clonal overlap, a finding that suggests increased T cell trafficking to inflamed tissue. Features of the rectal repertoire distinguished controls, mild-moderate colitis patients and acute severe colitis patients, and in acute severe colitis rectal diversity was lower because of clonal expansions. Repertoires were derived from total lymphocyte DNA, so rare subsets such as regulatory T cells may have patterns not reflected. For technical reasons, substantially fewer templates were yielded by the blood samples of a couple of patients, and these blood samples were excluded from blood-rectal overlap analysis. Two rectal CDR3 clonotypes were present in all ulcerative colitis patients and in none of the controls. Blood-derived T cells may have been included in the rectal pinch biopsies, particularly in patients with overt colitis.

During colonoscopy, one to two pinch biopsies were obtained from the rectum for research purposes. No immunosuppressive medication had been given to the ulcerative colitis patients before the diagnostic colonoscopy. Before DNA isolation, rectal biopsies were subjected to proteinase K digestion. The Wizard kit (Promega) was used to extract genomic DNA from the blood and intestinal samples. The source of this sequence is a boy aged 10-17 years with mild ulcerative colitis. Sequenced: gut tissue.

The DNA reads TGTGCCTGGATTACAGAGAACACTGAAGCTTTCTTT. Translated, it reads CAWITENTEAFF. The rearranged segments are TRBV30 and TRBJ1-1; too little of a D gene remains to name it. From a lookup of the germline V gene (reference sequence), CDR1 and CDR2 are GTSNPN and SVGIG. Including cysteine and phenylalanine, the CDR3 has 12 amino acids. Only the CDR3 region is kept as DNA, spanning 36 bases read in frame from base 1. V loses 4 bases, J loses 1 base, and the germline ends lie 7 bases apart.